These T cell receptor beta chains were read from a single sample in a study of cytomegalovirus exposure and HLA in healthy donors. Libraries were prepared by immunoSEQ multiplex PCR; TCRdb keeps only in-frame clonotypes and omits some of them. This table lists just over 80,000 clones. Sequenced: PBMCs. The origin of the receptors is a woman aged 30 to 39 in good health and CMV-seronegative. The CDR3 runs from the conserved cysteine through the conserved F or W. The order of the fields is V gene, D gene, J gene, CDR3 DNA, CDR3 protein. The D gene is left open where the match is weak.

TRBV6-6,TRBD2,TRBJ2-1,TGTGCCAGCAGTTATCGGCTAGCGGGAGATAATGAGCAGTTCTTC,CASSYRLAGDNEQFF
TRBV9,.,TRBJ1-4,TGTGCCAGCAGCCTCAGGGGAGATGCAACTAATGAAAAACTGTTTTTT,CASSLRGDATNEKLFF
TRBV19,.,TRBJ2-1,TGTGCCAGTAGTATCCTAAGGGGCGTTGAGCAGTTCTTC,CASSILRGVEQFF
TRBV30,TRBD1,TRBJ1-6,TGTGCCTGGAGTGCCGGGACAGTCTTTTCACCCCTCCACTTT,CAWSAGTVFSPLHF
TRBV5-1,TRBD2,TRBJ2-2,TGCGCCAGCAGCTCGCGACTAGCGGGTGCCGGGGAGCTGTTTTTT,CASSSRLAGAGELFF
TRBV5-6,TRBD1,TRBJ2-3,TGTGCCAGCAGCTTGGCTCTAACAGGGGAAAGGCCAGATACGCAGTATTTT,CASSLALTGERPDTQYF
TRBV7-2,.,TRBJ1-3,TGTGCCAGCAGCCGGGACAATAAATCTGGAAACACCATATATTTT,CASSRDNKSGNTIYF
TRBV7-9,.,TRBJ1-1,TGTGCCAGCAGCCTTTACGCGGGGGCCGGGACTGAAGCTTTCTTT,CASSLYAGAGTEAFF
TRBV30,TRBD1,TRBJ2-3,TGTGCCTTGATAACAGGGGGTGGCACAGATACGCAGTATTTT,CALITGGGTDTQYF
TRBV6-1,TRBD1,TRBJ1-2,TGTGCCAGCAGTGAAGGTGAACTCGGGACAGCTGATGGCTACACCTTC,CASSEGELGTADGYTF
TRBV11-2,.,TRBJ1-2,TGTGCCAGCAGGGAGATTGGCAGCACCTATGGCTACACCTTC,CASREIGSTYGYTF
TRBV7-6,TRBD1,TRBJ2-1,TGTGCCAGCAGCTTAGTACAGGGGGAGAGGAGTAGGTTCTTC,CASSLVQGERSRFF
TRBV18,TRBD1,TRBJ1-1,TGTGCCAGCTCTCCCGGACAGGGGGTGAACACTGAAGCTTTCTTT,CASSPGQGVNTEAFF
TRBV9,TRBD2,TRBJ2-1,TGTGCCAGCAGCGTAGCTAGCGGGAGATCCAATGAGCAGTTCTTC,CASSVASGRSNEQFF
TRBV19,.,TRBJ2-1,TGTGCCAGTAGTATTTGGGTCGGGGACAATGAGCAGTTCTTC,CASSIWVGDNEQFF
TRBV25-1,.,TRBJ2-6,TGTGCCAGCAGTACCAGGGAATCTGGGGCCAACGTCCTGACTTTC,CASSTRESGANVLTF
TRBV18,.,TRBJ1-2,TGTGCCAGCTCACCAGACAGCATTTATGGCTACACCTTC,CASSPDSIYGYTF
TRBV27,.,TRBJ1-2,TGTGCCAGCAGTTCGGCAGGTGTGGATCGCTATGGCTACACCTTC,CASSSAGVDRYGYTF
TRBV5-4,TRBD1,TRBJ1-1,TGTGCCAGCAGCCTATTCACAGGGGCGTCAGAAGCTTTCTTT,CASSLFTGASEAFF
TRBV13,.,TRBJ1-1,TGTGCCAGCAGCGGGGCGGACAGACAAGCTTTCTTT,CASSGADRQAFF
TRBV6-6,.,TRBJ1-1,TGTGCCAGCAGTCTACAGGGGAACACTGAAGCTTTCTTT,CASSLQGNTEAFF
TRBV10-2,.,TRBJ1-6,TGCGCCAGCAGTGAATTTGGGGGGGCAACCGTTGGTAATTCACCCCTCCACTTT,CASSEFGGATVGNSPLHF
TRBV19,TRBD1,TRBJ1-1,TGTGCCAGTAGAGGACAGGGATATGAAGCTTTCTTT,CASRGQGYEAFF
TRBV30,TRBD1,TRBJ1-2,TGTGCCTGGAGTCTGACAGGGCTGGGGGGCTACACCTTC,CAWSLTGLGGYTF
TRBV7-2,.,TRBJ1-2,TGTGCCAGCAGCTCCCGCCTAACCGAGCCCCTCTATGGCTACACCTTC,CASSSRLTEPLYGYTF
TRBV9,.,TRBJ2-7,TGTGCCAGCAGCGTAGGGGCGGACTTCTCCTACGAGCAGTACTTC,CASSVGADFSYEQYF
TRBV7-9,TRBD2,TRBJ2-4,TGTGCCAGCAGCCGGGAGGGGAACATTCAGTACTTC,CASSREGNIQYF
TRBV4-2,.,TRBJ1-2,TGTGCCAGCAGCCAAGGCGGGCAGTTTAACTATGGCTACACCTTC,CASSQGGQFNYGYTF
TRBV6-1,TRBD1,TRBJ2-5,TGTGCCAGCATCCCAGGACAGGGAGAAGAGACCCAGTACTTC,CASIPGQGEETQYF
TRBV14,.,TRBJ1-1,TGTGCCAGCAGCCCCTCTGGACTCTCGAACACTGAAGCTTTCTTT,CASSPSGLSNTEAFF
TRBV5-6,.,TRBJ1-1,TGTGCCAGCAGCCCCCGAGAGGGTAACACTGAAGCTTCCTTT,CASSPREGNTEASF
TRBV18,TRBD1,TRBJ1-2,TGTGCCAGCTCACCGACGACGAACAGGGGGCATGGCTACACCTTC,CASSPTTNRGHGYTF
TRBV2,TRBD1,TRBJ1-6,TGTGCCAGCAGTGGACAGGGCGGCAATTCACCCCTCCACTTT,CASSGQGGNSPLHF
TRBV27,.,TRBJ2-7,TGTGCCAGCAGTTTAGGGGCTGCGAGACCTCTAAGGGAGCAGTACTTC,CASSLGAARPLREQYF
TRBV30,.,TRBJ2-3,TGTGCCTGGAGCGCGGGACTGTCGGAGACAGATACGCAGTATTTT,CAWSAGLSETDTQYF
TRBV12-2,.,TRBJ2-7,TGTGCAAGTCGCTTAAAGTGGAGACTCTCCTACGAGCAGTACTTC,CASRLKWRLSYEQYF
TRBV4-2,.,TRBJ1-5,TGTGCCAGCAGCCAAGATATGGGGGCACTCGATCAGCCCCAGCATTTT,CASSQDMGALDQPQHF
TRBV7-9,.,TRBJ2-7,TGTGCCAGCAGCTGGACAGACTACGAGCAGTACTTC,CASSWTDYEQYF
TRBV5-1,TRBD2,TRBJ2-1,TGCGCCAGCATACCCGGACTAGCCGACAATGAGCAGTTCTTC,CASIPGLADNEQFF
TRBV7-9,.,TRBJ2-7,TGTGCCAGCAGCTTGGGGTCAGGGGGGCAGGAGCAGTACTTC,CASSLGSGGQEQYF
TRBV5-6,TRBD2,TRBJ2-1,TGTGCCCTTGGGAGGGGAGGCGACAATGAGCAGTTCTTC,CALGRGGDNEQFF
TRBV4-1,TRBD2,TRBJ2-2,TGCGCCAGCAACTTAGCGGGAGGCACCGGGGAGCTGTTTTTT,CASNLAGGTGELFF
TRBV9,.,TRBJ2-2,TGTGCCAGCAGCCCTCAGGGGCTTTTGAACACCGGGGAGCTGTTTTTT,CASSPQGLLNTGELFF
TRBV6-1,.,TRBJ1-5,TGTGCCAGCAGATTAAATAGCAATCAGCCCCAGCATTTT,CASRLNSNQPQHF
TRBV5-1,TRBD1,TRBJ2-5,TGCGCCAGCAGCTCGGGACAGGGGCTCGGGCCAACTGGGGAGACCCAGTACTTC,CASSSGQGLGPTGETQYF
TRBV29-1,.,TRBJ2-5,TGCAGCGGGACAGAGTTAAATACCCAGTACTTC,CSGTELNTQYF
TRBV9,TRBD2,TRBJ2-7,TGTGCCAGCAGCGTAGGGGGTAGCGGGTACGAGCAGTACTTC,CASSVGGSGYEQYF
TRBV18,.,TRBJ1-1,TGTGCCAGCTCACTAAAGGACGGGGGTGAAGCTTTCTTT,CASSLKDGGEAFF
TRBV30,TRBD1,TRBJ1-5,TGTGCCTGGAGTCACGGGACAGCACGGCCCCAGCATTTT,CAWSHGTARPQHF
TRBV19,.,TRBJ2-2,TGTGCCAGTAGTATATCAAGCAGGGACACCGGGGAGCTGTTTTTT,CASSISSRDTGELFF
TRBV6-5,TRBD1,TRBJ2-5,TGTGCGACCCGCCCCAGGGGGCGTGGGGAGACCCAGTACTTC,CATRPRGRGETQYF
TRBV5-4,.,TRBJ1-5,TGTGCCAGCAGCTACGACAGTCAGCCCCAGCATTTT,CASSYDSQPQHF
TRBV18,TRBD1,TRBJ2-7,TGTGCCAGCTCAGCACACCCCGGGACAGGGACGAACGAGCAGTACTTC,CASSAHPGTGTNEQYF
TRBV29-1,TRBD1,TRBJ1-1,TGCAGCGTTGAGGGGACAGGGGAAGCTTTCTTT,CSVEGTGEAFF
TRBV19,.,TRBJ1-1,TGTGCCAGTAGGAACAGGGCCACTGAAGCTTTCTTT,CASRNRATEAFF